The 22 T cell receptor beta chains reported below all come from one sample, sequenced in a study of regulatory T cells in long-lasting Graves disease. Through Arm-PCR of CDR3 regions and iRepertoire HTBI primers, TCR beta libraries were built. TCRdb re-called the multiplex PCR reads with MiXCR, one entry per CDR3 protein. The data contain under 500,000 distinct CDR3 sequences, under 25% of them seen just once; the ten biggest clones take up less than 25%. Time point of the sample: persistent/refractory GD, antithyroid drugs over 5 years with positive TRAb. From PBMCs, RNA was extracted and then used to make the TCR library. Sequenced material: peripheral blood mononuclear cells (PBMCs), taken when the disease was refractory, from a patient treated with antithyroid drugs. The receptors come from a female donor with Graves disease.

A remark on this clonotype: This may be a read error: a much more frequent sequence differs by one nucleotide. The V call is TRBV20-1, the J call TRBJ1-4; 7 nucleotides line up with TRBD1. J was trimmed by 5 bases and V by 3 bases; bases with no gene match: 6. The germline V gene encodes CDR1 DFQATT and CDR2 SNEGSKA (reference sequence). The CDR3 runs 14 residues. In nucleotides, the CDR3 is TGCAGTGCTAGGGGGGGCAGGGGGAATGAAAAACTGTTTTTT. Translating it yields CSARGGRGNEKLFF.

In this sample, this clonotype turned up a few times. The chain combines TRBV7-2 with TRBJ2-7; tentatively, D is TRBD1 (5 bases). Trimming left V 5 bases short and J 6 bases short, with 11 bases between. The CDR3 has 12 amino acids. Germline V gene sequence: CDR1 SGHTA, CDR2 FQGNSA. CDR3 loop: CASSILTAEQYF. For the CDR3, the DNA is TGTGCCAGCAGCATACTGACAGCCGAGCAGTACTTC.

This chain joins TRBV10-3 and TRBJ1-2; 7 positions match TRBD1. Unmatched junction bases numbered 9, after V lost 3 bases and J lost 8 bases. Germline lookup yields CDR1 ENHRY and CDR2 SYGVKD. CDR3 length: 14 amino acids. This CDR3 reads CAISELPGQRGYTF. The CDR3 bases are TGTGCCATCAGTGAATTACCGGGACAGCGCGGCTACACCTTC.

The chain employs TRBV18 and TRBJ1-1; D uncertain. V was clipped by 0 bases and J by 4 bases, with 12 bases between them. From germline, CDR1 is KGHSH and CDR2 LQKENI. The CDR3 totals 15 residues. This chain's CDR3 is CASSPPASIGTEAFF. The CDR3 bases are TGTGCCAGCTCACCACCGGCGAGTATTGGCACTGAAGCTTTCTTT.

This clonotype turned up a few times. The chain recombines TRBV18 with TRBJ2-7; D gene unclear. V lost 3 bases to trimming and J lost 1 base, with 10 bases between them. Germline V lookup: CDR1 KGHSH, CDR2 LQKENI. The CDR3 consists of 14 residues. The CDR3 reads CASSPPSLSYEQYF. CDR3 DNA: TGTGCCAGCTCACCTCCCTCCCTTTCCTACGAGCAGTACTTC.

This clonotype appeared a few times. The genes are TRBV6-1 and TRBJ1-4; no clear D. Germline V gene lookup returns CDR1 MNHNS and CDR2 SASEGT. The CDR3 is 14 residues long. V was clipped by 6 bases and J by 7 bases, with 15 bases between them. Here the CDR3 reads CASREMRAGEKLFF. CDR3 bases: TGTGCCAGCAGGGAGATGAGGGCGGGTGAAAAACTGTTTTTT.

This clonotype came up a few times. V and J are TRBV11-2 and TRBJ2-2; D call uncertain. The germline V gene has CDR1 SGHAT and CDR2 FQNNGV. V was pared by 5 bases and J by 3 bases, with 7 bases between. The CDR3 covers 13 residues. The CDR3 sequence is CASSRIYTGELFF. CDR3 nucleotides: TGTGCCAGCAGCAGGATCTACACCGGGGAGCTGTTTTTT. Full variable domain (remainder filled in from reference TRBV11-2 and TRBJ2-2): EAGVAQSPRYKIIEKRQSVAFWCNPISGHATLYWYQQILGQGPKLLIQFQNNGVVDDSQLPKDRFSAERLKGVDSTLKIQPAKLEDSAVYLCASSRIYTGELFFGEGSRLTVL.

This clonotype was seen repeatedly, ten times or more. The V gene is TRBV7-9, the J gene TRBJ1-2; D is unresolved. Per germline, CDR1 SEHNR and CDR2 FQNEAQ (reference sequence). The CDR3 extends over 16 amino acids. Trimming took off 6 bases at V and 0 bases at J, with 17 bases between the two ends. CDR3 sequence reads: CASRPGLEAANYGYTF. The CDR3 DNA sequence: TGTGCCAGCAGACCGGGCCTCGAGGCGGCTAACTATGGCTACACCTTC.

This clonotype showed up just a few times. The chain joins TRBV29-1 to TRBJ1-2; no firm D call. This CDR3 comprises 11 residues. The V gene lost 6 bases and the J gene lost 4 bases, with 9 bases spanning the gap. Germline CDR1 reads SQVTM; CDR2 reads ANQGSEA. CDR3 residues: CSVALGYGYTF. CDR3 in DNA: TGCAGCGTGGCCCTGGGCTATGGCTACACCTTC.

This clonotype occurred many times. The V gene is TRBV7-2, the J gene TRBJ1-4; D is ambiguous. Trimming stripped 5 bases from V and 5 bases from J, with 15 bases between. Germline V gene lookup returns CDR1 SGHTA and CDR2 FQGNSA. The CDR3 spans 15 residues. The DNA of the CDR3 is TGTGCCAGCAGCCCCCGGGCCGGTAGGAATGAAAAACTGTTTTTT. Translation gives CASSPRAGRNEKLFF.

The chain combines TRBV29-1 with TRBJ1-1; 9 positions agree with TRBD1. The V gene end was trimmed by 6 bases and the J gene end by 6 bases; junction bases not matched to a gene: 2. Germline V gene data show CDR1 as SQVTM and CDR2 as ANQGSEA. The CDR3 totals 11 residues. CDR3 loop: CSVGQGSEAFF. The CDR3 nucleotides are TGCAGCGTGGGACAGGGTTCTGAAGCTTTCTTT. Looking up the rest from reference TRBV29-1 and TRBJ1-1 gives the full variable domain: SAVISQKPSRDICQRGTSLTIQCQVDSQVTMMFWYRQQPGQSLTLIATANQGSEATYESGFVIDKFPISRPNLTFSTLTVSNMSPEDSSIYLCSVGQGSEAFFGQGTRLTVV.

This chain joins TRBV2 and TRBJ1-3; D is ambiguous. Germline CDR1 reads SNHLY; CDR2 reads FYNNEI. The V end lost 2 bases, the J end lost 0 bases, and 5 bases lay between the germline ends. The CDR3 consists of 14 residues. The CDR3 here is CASSELNSGNTIYF. The CDR3 nucleotides read TGTGCCAGCAGTGAATTGAACTCTGGAAACACCATATATTTT.

As DNA, the CDR3 is TGTGCCAGCCTTGCCGGACTCCAGATGGATACGCAGTATTTT. This encodes CASLAGLQMDTQYF. The rearrangement joins TRBV10-3 to TRBJ2-3; D may be TRBD2 (5 bases). The germline gives CDR1 ENHRY, CDR2 SYGVKD. This CDR3 has 14 amino acids. The germline V and J ends were trimmed by 10 bases and 6 bases, with 20 bases remaining between them.

This clonotype was seen many times. The V and J genes are TRBV5-8 and TRBJ2-5, with TRBD2 as a possible D gene (5 bases). The CDR3 is made up of 13 amino acids. V lost 2 bases to trimming and J lost 2 bases, with 7 bases between them. Germline lookup yields CDR1 SGHTS and CDR2 YDEGEE. CDR3 sequence (DNA): TGTGCCAGCAGCTTCCCGGGGCAAGAGACCCAGTACTTC. The encoded protein is CASSFPGQETQYF.

This chain links TRBV6-1 with TRBJ1-2; D is ambiguous. With 7 bases removed from V and 2 bases from J, the gap between germline ends came to 8 bases. CDR1 MNHNS and CDR2 SASEGT come from the germline V gene. The CDR3 runs 12 residues. The CDR3 protein is CASKPENYGYTF. Here the CDR3 DNA reads TGTGCCAGCAAGCCAGAGAACTATGGCTACACCTTC.

The chain couples TRBV19 to TRBJ1-5, with D perhaps matching TRBD1 (6 bases). Looked up from germline, CDR1 is LNHDA and CDR2 is SQIVND (reference sequence). V lost 5 bases to trimming and J lost 0 bases, with 14 bases between them. The CDR3 is made up of 16 amino acids. This chain's CDR3 is CASSSNQGYSNQPQHF. Written as DNA, the CDR3 is TGTGCCAGTAGTTCAAACCAGGGGTATAGCAATCAGCCCCAGCATTTT.

In its sample, this clonotype was seen many times. V gene TRBV18 combines with J gene TRBJ2-4; no reliable D call. The V and J ends lost 1 base and 0 bases respectively, with 4 bases between them. CDR3 length: 14 amino acids. CDR1 is KGHSH and CDR2 is LQKENI in the germline V gene. CDR3 in DNA: TGTGCCAGCTCACCACTAAAAGCCAAAAACATTCAGTACTTC. Protein sequence: CASSPLKAKNIQYF.

The chain links TRBV20-1 to TRBJ2-5; D not certain. V was clipped by 2 bases and J by 5 bases, with 12 bases between them. This CDR3 region has 13 residues. Per germline, CDR1 DFQATT and CDR2 SNEGSKA (reference sequence). CDR3 nucleotide sequence: TGCAGTGCTAGAATTGCTAGTCGGGAGACCCAGTACTTC. Translated, it gives CSARIASRETQYF.

The rearrangement links TRBV7-8 to TRBJ1-1, with D perhaps matching TRBD1 (5 bases). This CDR3 is 17 amino acids long. Per germline, CDR1 SGHVS and CDR2 FQNEAQ. V was cut by 3 bases and J by 4 bases, with 21 bases left in between. CDR3: CASSLRDPQPGGTEAFF. In DNA, the CDR3 is TGTGCCAGCAGCTTGCGGGATCCGCAGCCCGGGGGCACTGAAGCTTTCTTT.

This clonotype has only a few counts. The chain carries TRBV20-1 and TRBJ2-4; D is perhaps TRBD2 (6 bases). CDR1 DFQATT and CDR2 SNEGSKA come from the germline V gene (reference sequence). The CDR3 consists of 13 residues. Trimming removed 5 bases at V and 10 bases at J, with 18 bases between. The CDR3 protein is CSARGTVHPIQYF. CDR3 in DNA: TGCAGTGCTCGCGGGACGGTACACCCTATTCAGTACTTC.

In this sample, this clonotype turned up many times. The chain links TRBV28 to TRBJ2-7, with TRBD1 identical over 7 bases. J lost 3 bases, V lost 8 bases, and 4 bases had no gene match. From germline, CDR1 is MDHEN and CDR2 SYDVKM. The CDR3 has 12 residues. The DNA of the CDR3 is TGTGCCAGCCGGGACAGTCTCTACGAGCAGTACTTC. Amino acid sequence: CASRDSLYEQYF. The full variable domain, rest sourced from reference TRBV28 and TRBJ2-7, is DVKVTQSSRYLVKRTGEKVFLECVQDMDHENMFWYRQDPGLGLRLIYFSYDVKMKEKGDIPEGYSVSREKKERFSLILESASTNQTSMYLCASRDSLYEQYFGPGTRLTVT.

This clonotype showed up many times. The V and J genes are TRBV7-3 and TRBJ1-1, with D possibly TRBD1 on 6 matching bases. The germline CDR1 and CDR2 sequences are SGHTA and FQGTGA. V shed 1 base and J shed 1 base, with 7 bases lying between them. CDR3 length: 14 amino acids. CDR3 bases: TGTGCCAGCAGCTTAAGGGGACAGAACACTGAAGCTTTCTTT. It specifies CASSLRGQNTEAFF. The complete variable domain, with remaining parts taken from reference TRBV7-3 and TRBJ1-1, reads GAGVSQTPSNKVTEKGKYVELRCDPISGHTALYWYRQSLGQGPEFLIYFQGTGAADDSGLPNDRFFAVRPEGSVSTLKIQRTERGDSAVYLCASSLRGQNTEAFFGQGTRLTVV.